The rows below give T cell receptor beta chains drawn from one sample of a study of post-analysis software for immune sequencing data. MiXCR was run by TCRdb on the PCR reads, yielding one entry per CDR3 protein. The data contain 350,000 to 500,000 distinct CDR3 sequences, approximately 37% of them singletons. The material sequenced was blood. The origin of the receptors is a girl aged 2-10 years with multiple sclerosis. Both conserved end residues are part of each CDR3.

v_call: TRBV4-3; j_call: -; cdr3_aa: CASSQSSTGVVYEQYF
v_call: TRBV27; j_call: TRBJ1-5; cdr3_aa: CASSRTGWSNQPQHF
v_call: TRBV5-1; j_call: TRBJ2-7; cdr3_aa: CASSLGGRLSYEQYF
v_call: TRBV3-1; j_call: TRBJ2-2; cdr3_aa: CASSQVVMAGHGTGELFF
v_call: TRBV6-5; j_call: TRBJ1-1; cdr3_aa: CASSYSGGADTEAFF
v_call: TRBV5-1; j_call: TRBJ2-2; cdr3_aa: CASSLVSGARTGELFF
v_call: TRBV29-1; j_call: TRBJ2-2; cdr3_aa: CSAITRDRWAGELFF
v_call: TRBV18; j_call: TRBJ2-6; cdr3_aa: CASSPGQGSSGANVLTF
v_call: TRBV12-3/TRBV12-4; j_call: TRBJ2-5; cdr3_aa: CASSLAGTGSQETQYF
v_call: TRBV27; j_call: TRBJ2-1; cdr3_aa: CASSFGTDYNEQFF
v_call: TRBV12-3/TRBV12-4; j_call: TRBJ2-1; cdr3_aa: CASSPLPAYYNEQFF
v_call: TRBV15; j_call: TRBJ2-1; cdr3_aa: CATSPGTSEYNEQFF
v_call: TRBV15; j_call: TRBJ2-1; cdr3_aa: CATSRDLTGYGGEQFF
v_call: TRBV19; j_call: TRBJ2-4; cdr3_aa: CASSIRGPPQGEQYF
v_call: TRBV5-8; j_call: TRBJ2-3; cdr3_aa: CASTGGSTDTQYF
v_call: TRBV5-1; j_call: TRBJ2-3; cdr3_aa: CASSIPSTDTQYF
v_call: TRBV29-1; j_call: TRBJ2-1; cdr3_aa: CSVDLSGTTNEQFF